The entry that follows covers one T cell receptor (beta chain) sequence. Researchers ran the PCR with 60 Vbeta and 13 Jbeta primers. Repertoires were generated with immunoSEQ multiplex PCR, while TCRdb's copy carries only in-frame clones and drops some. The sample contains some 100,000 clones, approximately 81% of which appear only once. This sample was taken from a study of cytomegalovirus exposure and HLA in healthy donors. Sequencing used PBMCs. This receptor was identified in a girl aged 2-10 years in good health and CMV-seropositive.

The CDR3 region is CASSRLAVNADTQYF. The CDR3 bases are TGTGCCAGCAGTAGACTAGCGGTCAATGCAGATACGCAGTATTTT. V usage is TRBV2 and J usage is TRBJ2-3; TRBD2 aligns across 9 bases. The V gene end was trimmed by 5 bases and the J gene end by 4 bases; junction bases not matched to a gene: 7. The CDR3 runs 15 residues. CDR1 SNHLY and CDR2 FYNNEI come from the germline V gene.